The next 13 T cell receptor beta chains were all read from a single sample in a study of OX40 agonist ivuxolimab in advanced cancers. Measured with immunoSEQ multiplex PCR; TCRdb has only the in-frame clones, and not every one. The data show 39,000 or so clones, with more than 70% seen just once and about 0.6% held by the top ten. The starting material was CD4+ or CD8+ T cells sorted from blood, obtained in a trial of the OX40 agonist ivuxolimab. The receptor source for this set is an adult with an advanced solid tumor such as melanoma, head and neck, liver or kidney cancer.

This chain joins TRBV10-3 and TRBJ2-1; possible D gene TRBD1, 5 bases. In germline, CDR1 is ENHRY, CDR2 SYGVKD. Trimming took off 2 bases at V and 15 bases at J, with 11 bases between the two ends. The CDR3 extends over 11 amino acids. Here the CDR3 reads CAISEGAGLFF. The CDR3 coding sequence is TGTGCCATCAGTGAGGGGGCTGGGTTGTTCTTC.

The chain has TRBV2 and TRBJ1-4; tentative D call: TRBD1 (5 bases). Trimming left V 6 bases short and J 5 bases short, with 10 bases between. From germline, CDR1 is SNHLY and CDR2 FYNNEI. The CDR3 is 13 residues long. CDR3 nucleotides: TGTGCCAGCAGCGGGGCTGAAAATGAAAAACTGTTTTTT. This gives the protein CASSGAENEKLFF.

The chain carries TRBV5-6 and TRBJ1-1; possible D gene TRBD1, 5 bases. Trimming took off 0 bases at V and 4 bases at J, with 7 bases between the two ends. Germline V gene sequence: CDR1 SGHDT, CDR2 YYEEEE. The CDR3 is 13 amino acids. Here the CDR3 DNA reads TGTGCCAGCAGCTTGGTTCAGGGCACTGAAGCTTTCTTT. Translation gives CASSLVQGTEAFF.

This chain connects TRBV5-6 to TRBJ2-7; 7 bases are a match to TRBD1. Trimming cost V 2 bases and J 4 bases; bases outside gene matches: 9. The CDR3 spans 15 residues. Germline V CDR1 and CDR2: SGHDT, YYEEEE. The CDR3 nucleotides are TGTGCCAGCAGCTTACCGTTCGAGGGGGCATACGAGCAGTACTTC. It specifies CASSLPFEGAYEQYF.

J is TRBJ2-1 and V is TRBV11-3; no firm D call. V was shortened by 5 bases and J by 8 bases, with 10 bases between the two germline ends. This CDR3 is built from 12 residues. CDR1 and CDR2 from the germline V gene are SGHNT and YENEEA. CDR3: CASSQVRYEQFF. The CDR3 DNA sequence: TGTGCCAGCAGCCAGGTAAGGTATGAGCAGTTCTTC.

The gene calls are TRBV18 and TRBJ1-1; D is unclear. V dropped 3 bases and J dropped 3 bases, with 8 bases sitting between them. The CDR3 is 13 residues long. From germline, CDR1 is KGHSH and CDR2 LQKENI. CDR3 sequence (DNA): TGTGCCAGCTCACCCAAGGATGACACTGAAGCTTTCTTT. This sequence encodes CASSPKDDTEAFF.

The rearrangement joins TRBV6-4 to TRBJ2-1, with TRBD1 matching over 7 bases. The CDR3 is 13 residues long. With V trimmed by 6 bases and J by 8 bases, 7 bases remained unmatched. CDR1 and CDR2 from the germline V gene are MRHNA and SNTAGT. DNA of the CDR3: TGTGCCAGCAGCGCAGACAGGGACGATGAGCAGTTCTTC. It specifies CASSADRDDEQFF.

The chain recombines TRBV7-9 with TRBJ2-1; 11 bases agree with TRBD1. The CDR3 totals 17 residues. Germline assignment: CDR1 SEHNR and CDR2 FQNEAQ (reference sequence). V was clipped by 4 bases and J by 4 bases; unmatched bases: 9. CDR3 residues: CASSSTSGTGGYNEQFF. The CDR3 DNA is TGTGCCAGCAGCTCCACCTCTGGGACAGGGGGATACAATGAGCAGTTCTTC.

This chain links TRBV18 with TRBJ2-3; unclear D gene. CDR1 is KGHSH, CDR2 LQKENI, per germline. The CDR3 is 13 residues long. V lost 2 bases, J lost 2 bases, and 5 bases lay in between. CDR3: CASSPGVTDTQYF. The CDR3 bases are TGTGCCAGCTCACCAGGTGTCACAGATACGCAGTATTTT.

The chain combines TRBV5-1 with TRBJ1-6; D may be TRBD1 (5 bases). Germline loops: CDR1 SGHRS, CDR2 YFSETQ. This CDR3 contains 18 residues. The germline V and J ends were trimmed by 0 bases and 0 bases, with 13 bases remaining between them. CDR3 nucleotide sequence: TGCGCCAGCAGCTTGGTGGGGGTCAGAGACTCCTATAATTCACCCCTCCACTTT. Translating it yields CASSLVGVRDSYNSPLHF.

The gene calls are TRBV2 and TRBJ1-1; weak D call: TRBD1 (5 bases). The V end was cut by 8 bases, the J end by 4 bases, with 26 bases between. Germline-derived CDR1 and CDR2 are SNHLY and FYNNEI. This CDR3 has 17 amino acids. The CDR3 loop reads CASRLSGTVLGSTEAFF. CDR3 nucleotides: TGTGCCAGCCGCCTTTCCGGGACGGTGCTTGGGAGCACTGAAGCTTTCTTT.

The J gene is TRBJ2-5, the V gene TRBV27; 16 bases line up with TRBD2. The J segment lost 5 bases and the V segment lost 11 bases, leaving 8 bases of the junction unmatched. The CDR3 runs to 15 residues. Germline loops: CDR1 MNHEY, CDR2 SMNVEV (reference sequence). The CDR3 sequence: CARGGLAGGTETQYF. The CDR3 region has the DNA TGTGCCCGCGGGGGACTAGCGGGGGGGACGGAGACCCAGTACTTC.

This sequence joins TRBV10-3 and TRBJ2-7; tentative D call: TRBD1 (5 bases). The CDR3 sequence is 13 residues long. Germline CDR1 and CDR2: ENHRY and SYGVKD. Deletions cut 6 bases from V and 4 bases from J, with 13 bases between. The CDR3 region has the DNA TGTGCCATCAGAGGGGTTCAGGGATACGAGCAGTACTTC. Translated, it gives CAIRGVQGYEQYF.